The source of this TCR beta chain is a study of CD8 T cells in Susac syndrome. Concerning this clonotype: Antigen specificity is unknown.

Reverse transcription of roughly 0.5 to 1 ug RNA was carried out with random hexamers. The TCR beta CDR3 was amplified by immunoSEQ multiplex PCR across 54 Vbeta, 13 Jbeta. TCRdb processed the immunoSEQ multiplex PCR reads anew with MiXCR; each CDR3 protein has one entry. Here the sample spans roughly 120,000 distinct CDR3 sequences, roughly 94% being singletons. Study conclusions and caveats: An acknowledgment was made by the study that its TCR sequencing and HLA analysis involved relatively few individuals.

The multiple sclerosis control group comprised treatment-naive patients with stable or active relapsing-remitting disease. TEMRA cells were FACS-enriched and CD8+ and CD4+ T cells negatively isolated. The CDR3 covers 12 residues. Germline CDR1 is DFQATT and CDR2 is SNEGSKA (reference sequence). The V end was cut by 7 bases, the J end by 4 bases, with 13 bases between. The sequence was collected from a human donor with multiple sclerosis. Sequenced sample: CD4+ T cells from PBMCs. This rearrangement joins TRBV20-1 to TRBJ1-2, with D unresolved. The CDR3 bases are TGCAGTGGGGCCCTCGATGGCTATGGCTACACCTTC. Protein: CSGALDGYGYTF.